This T cell receptor beta chain was observed in a study of cytomegalovirus exposure and HLA in healthy donors. This CDR3 has 13 amino acids. CDR1 and CDR2 from the germline V gene are SGHNT and YYREEE (reference sequence). The germline V and J ends were trimmed by 4 bases and 3 bases, with 8 bases remaining between them. This table comes from immunoSEQ multiplex PCR, and its TCRdb copy is limited to in-frame clones, with some not included. The table has under 200,000 clones, 89% seen once. This clone has only one observation. The sample consisted of PBMCs. The gene calls are TRBV5-4 and TRBJ2-1, with D maybe TRBD1 (6 bases). The receptor was isolated from a man aged 18 to 30 in good health and CMV-seropositive. The CDR3 reads CASSRDNYNEQFF. CDR3 DNA: TGTGCCAGCAGCCGGGACAACTACAATGAGCAGTTCTTC.